These 7 T cell receptor beta chains were all obtained from the same sample, sequenced in a study of CD8 T cells in Susac syndrome (dated by TCRdb to about 2019). Libraries came from the immunoSEQ multiplex PCR assay. RNA was extracted using the RNeasy kit, and roughly 0.5 to 1 ug of the RNA was reverse transcribed with random hexamers. The public sequencing data were trimmed at Q25 with fastp and processed into clonotypes with MiXCR by TCRdb, which kept only in-frame beta chains. Each entry merges the rows of one CDR3 protein and shows their most common DNA and genes. This sample comprises about 250,000 distinct CDR3 sequences, 90% to 95% of them detected only once. The top ten hold roughly 0.072% of the sample. Sequencing was performed on CD4+ T cells from PBMCs. The receptors here all came from a human donor with multiple sclerosis.

V is TRBV7-2 and J is TRBJ2-6; no clear D. Trimming took 1 base from V and 2 from J, leaving 6 bases between them. The V gene's germline CDR1 is SGHTA and CDR2 FQGNSA. The CDR3 has 15 amino acids. The CDR3 sequence is CASSLDLTGANVLTF. For the CDR3, the DNA is TGTGCCAGCAGCTTAGACTTAACTGGGGCCAACGTCCTGACTTTC.

V usage is TRBV5-6 and J usage is TRBJ1-1, with D unclear. The V gene lost 0 bases and the J gene lost 1 base, with 4 bases spanning the gap. Germline CDR1 reads SGHDT; CDR2 reads YYEEEE. The CDR3 spans 13 residues. The CDR3 is CASSLVPNTEAFF. The CDR3 coding sequence is TGTGCCAGCAGCTTGGTCCCGAACACTGAAGCTTTCTTT.

This sequence joins TRBV3-1 and TRBJ1-6, with D possibly TRBD1 on 6 matching bases. The germline gives CDR1 LGHDT, CDR2 YNNKEL (reference sequence). Trimming pared 0 bases from V and 10 bases from J, leaving 16 bases between. This CDR3 region has 16 residues. CDR3 sequence reads: CASSQDPGGVGSPLHF. The CDR3 DNA reads as TGTGCCAGCAGCCAAGACCCTGGGGGCGTCGGATCACCCCTCCACTTT. The full variable domain, completed using reference TRBV3-1 and TRBJ1-6, is DTAVSQTPKYLVTQMGNDKSIKCEQNLGHDTMYWYKQDSKKFLKIMFSYNNKELIINETVPNRFSPKSPDKAHLNLHINSLELGDSAVYFCASSQDPGGVGSPLHFGNGTRLTVT.

The genes are TRBV18 and TRBJ2-3; unclear D gene. Germline lookup yields CDR1 KGHSH and CDR2 LQKENI. The CDR3 sequence is 14 residues long. Trimming left V 0 bases short and J 5 bases short, with 9 bases between. CDR3 protein: CASSPPGPEDTQYF. The DNA for the CDR3 is TGTGCCAGCTCACCACCGGGCCCGGAAGATACGCAGTATTTT.

This rearrangement joins TRBV12-3 or TRBV12-4 to TRBJ2-7, with D possibly being TRBD2 (5 bases). This CDR3 is 14 amino acids long. V lost 6 bases and J lost 2, with 14 bases in between. The CDR3 reads CASREGLLAYEQYF. Here the CDR3 DNA reads TGTGCCAGCAGAGAAGGACTTCTGGCCTACGAGCAGTACTTC.

CDR3 coding DNA: TGCGCCAGCAGTTCCCTGGACAGTGCTAACTATGGCTACACCTTC. Protein product: CASSSLDSANYGYTF. The V gene is TRBV10-2, the J gene TRBJ1-2, with a weak D call TRBD1 (6 bases). Deletions cut 5 bases from V and 0 bases from J, with 13 bases between. The CDR3 runs 15 residues. CDR1 is WSHSY, CDR2 SAAADI, per germline.

This clonotype was counted a few times. CDR3 coding DNA: TGCGCCAGCAGCCTAGGGGGCGATTCGAACATTCAGTACTTC. Residues: CASSLGGDSNIQYF. The V call is TRBV5-1, the J call TRBJ2-4; 7 bases line up with TRBD1. The V gene end was trimmed by 4 bases and the J gene end by 7 bases; junction bases not matched to a gene: 8. The CDR3 runs 14 residues. CDR1 and CDR2 (germline): SGHRS, YFSETQ.